Presented here are 8 T cell receptor beta chains from one specimen sequenced in a study of T cell responses to AZD1222 COVID-19 vaccine. The table came from immunoSEQ multiplex PCR; TCRdb's copy has only in-frame clones and leaves some out. Here the sample spans 120,000 or so clones, 75% to 95% being singletons. The sample was peripheral blood, taken on day 0 of AZD1222 vaccination. Receptors originate from an adult in good health.

The rearrangement joins TRBV19 to TRBJ1-5; maybe TRBD1 (6 bases). The CDR3 covers 14 residues. The V and J ends lost 5 bases and 7 bases respectively, with 15 bases between them. The germline CDR1 and CDR2 sequences are LNHDA and SQIVND (reference sequence). In DNA, the CDR3 is TGTGCCAGTAGTCCCATAGGGGGGGGCCAGCCCCAGCATTTT. It yields the protein CASSPIGGGQPQHF.

The chain carries TRBV28 and TRBJ2-4; D is unclear. CDR3 length: 13 residues. Trimming took off 5 bases at V and 9 bases at J, with 14 bases between the two ends. Germline V CDR1 and CDR2: MDHEN, SYDVKM. This chain's CDR3 is CASSEEPKAIQYF. CDR3 nucleotides: TGTGCCAGCAGTGAGGAGCCTAAGGCCATTCAGTACTTC.

The chain is built from TRBV5-1 and TRBJ2-3, with 13 bases that match TRBD2. CDR1 is SGHRS, CDR2 YFSETQ, per germline. V was clipped by 4 bases and J by 3 bases; unmatched bases: 5. The CDR3 runs 16 residues. CDR3 in amino acids: CASSPSGLAGTDTQYF. The CDR3, as DNA: TGCGCCAGCAGCCCCTCGGGACTAGCGGGAACAGATACGCAGTATTTT.

The genes are TRBV27 and TRBJ2-1; 8 bases match TRBD1. Germline V gives CDR1 MNHEY, CDR2 SMNVEV (reference sequence). CDR3 length equals 15 residues. The ends lost 2 bases at V and 6 bases at J; junction bases unmatched: 6. The CDR3 DNA reads TGTGCCAGCAGTTTAGCGGACAGGGCGGGCAATGAGCAGTTCTTC. Amino acids: CASSLADRAGNEQFF.

The rearrangement uses TRBV5-1 and TRBJ2-1; 11 nucleotides align to TRBD2. The CDR3 is 16 amino acids. After removal of 0 bases from V and 6 bases from J, the junction contained 5 bases not matched to a gene. CDR1 is SGHRS, CDR2 YFSETQ, per germline. The CDR3 reads CASSLASLAGANEQFF. The CDR3 DNA sequence: TGCGCCAGCAGCTTGGCCTCACTAGCGGGAGCCAATGAGCAGTTCTTC. The variable domain in full, with the rest retrieved from reference TRBV5-1 and TRBJ2-1, is KAGVTQTPRYLIKTRGQQVTLSCSPISGHRSVSWYQQTPGQGLQFLFEYFSETQRNKGNFPGRFSGRQFSNSRSEMNVSTLELGDSALYLCASSLASLAGANEQFFGPGTRLTVL.

The chain recombines TRBV5-4 with TRBJ2-7, with D maybe TRBD2 (7 bases). Trimming pared 4 bases from V and 4 bases from J, leaving 12 bases between. The CDR3 loop spans 13 amino acids. Germline V gene data show CDR1 as SGHNT and CDR2 as YYREEE (reference sequence). The CDR3 spells CASSPRGAYEQYF. Written as DNA, the CDR3 is TGTGCCAGCAGCCCTCGGGGGGCGTACGAGCAGTACTTC.

The J gene is TRBJ2-1, the V gene TRBV4-1; D call uncertain. The V end was cut by 4 bases, the J end by 1 base, with 11 bases between. The CDR3 has 15 amino acids. Germline V gene sequence: CDR1 MGHRA, CDR2 YSYEKL. CDR3 in amino acids: CASSLTPESYNEQFF. As DNA, the CDR3 is TGCGCCAGCAGCCTTACCCCCGAGTCCTACAATGAGCAGTTCTTC.

CDR3 sequence reads: CASSSGTSNTGELFF. The CDR3 DNA reads as TGTGCCAGCAGCTCCGGGACCTCGAACACCGGGGAGCTGTTTTTT. This chain connects TRBV5-8 to TRBJ2-2, with D perhaps matching TRBD1 or TRBD2 (5 bases each). The CDR3 contains 15 residues. V shed 3 bases and J shed 0 bases, with 9 bases lying between them. Germline V gives CDR1 SGHTS, CDR2 YDEGEE.